These 26 T cell receptor beta chains came from one sample sequenced in a study of identical twins. TCRdb re-called the 5' RACE reads with MiXCR, one entry per CDR3 protein. The sample includes some 440,000 distinct CDR3 sequences, approximately 24% of them seen just once. These sequences were also reported in another study, on T cells expressing NK-cell markers.

Sequencing was performed on CD4+ T cells sorted from blood. The receptor source for this set is a woman aged 18-35 years in good health.

This clonotype appeared many times. The rearrangement joins TRBV20-1 to TRBJ2-5; 12 positions match TRBD2. Germline assignment: CDR1 DFQATT and CDR2 SNEGSKA (reference sequence). J lost 5 bases, V lost 6 bases, and 13 bases had no gene match. This CDR3 contains 16 residues. The CDR3 DNA follows: TGCAGTGCAACGGGACTAGCGGGCCGAGAGGGGGAGACCCAGTACTTC. Protein product: CSATGLAGREGETQYF.

This clonotype showed up just once. The chain carries TRBV18 and TRBJ1-6, with unresolved D. This CDR3 contains 20 residues. The germline V gene has CDR1 KGHSH and CDR2 LQKENI. Trimming cost V 5 bases and J 0 bases, with 23 bases left between them. CDR3 protein: CASSTRESLASSSYNSPLHF. CDR3 coding DNA: TGTGCCAGCTCAACAAGAGAGAGTTTAGCCTCGAGCTCCTATAATTCACCCCTCCACTTT.

This chain uses TRBV27 with TRBJ2-7, with TRBD1 matching 7 bases. Looked up from germline, CDR1 is MNHEY and CDR2 is SMNVEV (reference sequence). CDR3 length equals 13 residues. The ends lost 5 bases at V and 2 bases at J; junction bases unmatched: 3. CDR3 sequence (DNA): TGTGCCAGCAGTGTCGACAGGGCCTACGAGCAGTACTTC. Translation gives CASSVDRAYEQYF.

The chain employs TRBV25-1 and TRBJ2-7; possibly TRBD1 for D (5 bases). Germline V gives CDR1 MGHDK, CDR2 SYGVNS. The CDR3 extends over 15 amino acids. Trimming took 1 base from V and 5 from J, leaving 15 bases between them. Here the CDR3 reads CASSESPGFGDEQYF. The CDR3 DNA sequence: TGTGCCAGCAGTGAATCTCCAGGGTTCGGTGACGAGCAGTACTTC.

This chain links TRBV18 with TRBJ2-3; TRBD1 aligns across 9 bases. Germline V CDR1 and CDR2: KGHSH, LQKENI. The trim removed 5 bases at V and 0 bases at J, leaving 3 bases unmatched. CDR3 length: 15 amino acids. The CDR3 region is CASSSGTGSTDTQYF. CDR3 sequence (DNA): TGTGCCAGCTCATCAGGGACAGGGAGCACAGATACGCAGTATTTT.

This clonotype has only a few counts. V is TRBV4-1 and J is TRBJ1-2; tentatively, D is TRBD1 (5 bases). Germline V gene lookup returns CDR1 MGHRA and CDR2 YSYEKL. V shed 8 bases and J shed 4 bases, with 17 bases lying between them. This CDR3 comprises 14 residues. The CDR3 nucleotides are TGCGCCAGCGGGGGTCAGGACCCTTTCTATGGCTACACCTTC. It translates to CASGGQDPFYGYTF.

This clonotype was seen only a few times. This sequence joins TRBV20-1 and TRBJ2-7; D is undetermined. Per germline, CDR1 DFQATT and CDR2 SNEGSKA (reference sequence). The CDR3 has 12 residues. Trimming left V 8 bases short and J 1 base short, with 12 bases between. CDR3 sequence (DNA): TGCAGTACCTCGGGCAGATCCTACGAGCAGTACTTC. It yields the protein CSTSGRSYEQYF.

This clonotype was observed a few times. The chain recombines TRBV12-3 or TRBV12-4 with TRBJ2-6; TRBD1 agrees at 11 bases. The CDR3 is made up of 17 amino acids. The V segment lost 3 bases and the J segment 4 bases; nucleotides outside the gene matches: 5. The CDR3 loop reads CASSFGQGAGGANVLTF. In DNA form, the CDR3 reads TGTGCCAGCAGTTTCGGACAGGGGGCGGGGGGGGCCAACGTCCTGACTTTC.

The chain couples TRBV20-1 to TRBJ1-5; possibly TRBD1 for D (6 bases). The germline V and J ends were trimmed by 6 bases and 1 base, with 10 bases remaining between them. The CDR3 length is 13 residues. CDR1 is DFQATT, CDR2 SNEGSKA, per germline (reference sequence). For the CDR3, the DNA is TGCAGTGCCCATGGACAGAGCAATCAGCCCCAGCATTTT. Translating gives CSAHGQSNQPQHF.

This clonotype has only a few counts. This chain connects TRBV5-1 to TRBJ2-1, with 16 bases matching TRBD2. CDR3 size: 19 residues. Germline CDR1 SGHRS, CDR2 YFSETQ. J gave up 4 bases and V 3 bases, and 10 bases lay outside the gene matches. The CDR3 DNA reads TGCGCCAGCAGCTCCCCCCCGGGACTAGCGGGGGGGCGGTACAATGAGCAGTTCTTC. This codes for CASSSPPGLAGGRYNEQFF.

V and J are TRBV2 and TRBJ2-5; no definite D call. Trimming took off 1 base at V and 1 base at J, with 7 bases between the two ends. Germline V lookup: CDR1 SNHLY, CDR2 FYNNEI. This CDR3 region has 14 residues. Here the CDR3 reads CASSEVQVQETQYF. In DNA, the CDR3 is TGTGCCAGCAGTGAAGTCCAGGTCCAAGAGACCCAGTACTTC.

V usage is TRBV3-1 and J usage is TRBJ1-1; D uncertain. Germline CDR1 reads LGHDT; CDR2 reads YNNKEL (reference sequence). The CDR3 spans 13 residues. With 0 bases removed from V and 11 bases from J, the gap between germline ends came to 13 bases. CDR3 amino acids: CASSQEVKVGAFF. The DNA of the CDR3 is TGTGCCAGCAGCCAAGAAGTAAAAGTAGGGGCTTTCTTT.

The chain couples TRBV30 to TRBJ1-1; D is uncertain. The V gene lost 0 bases and the J gene lost 5 bases, with 7 bases spanning the gap. CDR1 is GTSNPN, CDR2 SVGIG, per germline (reference sequence). The CDR3 consists of 12 residues. CDR3 protein: CAWSVRETEAFF. The DNA of the CDR3 is TGTGCCTGGAGTGTACGAGAGACTGAAGCTTTCTTT.

The rearrangement joins TRBV6-5 to TRBJ2-1, with TRBD2 matching 10 bases. The germline V gene encodes CDR1 MNHEY and CDR2 SVGAGI. The CDR3 consists of 16 residues. After removal of 4 bases from V and 0 bases from J, the junction contained 3 bases not matched to a gene. The CDR3 reads CASSSRTSGSYNEQFF. CDR3 DNA: TGTGCCAGCAGTTCTAGGACTAGCGGCTCCTACAATGAGCAGTTCTTC.

V gene TRBV5-1 combines with J gene TRBJ2-1, with 10 bases matching TRBD2. Germline-derived CDR1 and CDR2 are SGHRS and YFSETQ. CDR3 length equals 16 residues. Trimming at V came to 4 bases and at J to 8 bases, leaving 12 bases not matched to a gene. As DNA, the CDR3 is TGCGCCAGCAGCGCACCTAGCGGGAGCGGTTACGATGAGCAGTTCTTC. Its translation is CASSAPSGSGYDEQFF.

V is TRBV7-2 and J is TRBJ2-7; D uncertain. Germline assignment: CDR1 SGHTA and CDR2 FQGNSA. V was cut by 2 bases and J by 0 bases, with 14 bases left in between. This CDR3 region has 16 residues. CDR3 residues: CASSLMVGQYSYEQYF. The DNA of the CDR3 is TGTGCCAGCAGCTTAATGGTCGGGCAATACTCCTACGAGCAGTACTTC. Complete variable domain (other parts from reference TRBV7-2 and TRBJ2-7): GAGVSQSPSNKVTEKGKDVELRCDPISGHTALYWYRQSLGQGLEFLIYFQGNSAPDKSGLPSDRFSAERTGGSVSTLTIQRTQQEDSAVYLCASSLMVGQYSYEQYFGPGTRLTVT.

The J gene is TRBJ2-5, the V gene TRBV10-1; a weak D match, TRBD2 (5 bases). Germline-derived CDR1 and CDR2 are WNHNN and SYGVQD (reference sequence). The CDR3 length is 14 residues. Trimming stripped 5 bases from V and 7 bases from J, with 17 bases between. The CDR3 nucleotides read TGCGCCAGCAGTCCTTCGAAGACTGGAGGGACCCAGTACTTC. Its translation: CASSPSKTGGTQYF.

V and J are TRBV5-4 and TRBJ2-1; 9 bases agree with TRBD2. The CDR3 covers 16 residues. Per the germline V gene, CDR1 is SGHNT and CDR2 is YYREEE (reference sequence). Trimming at V came to 0 bases and at J to 7 bases, leaving 8 bases not matched to a gene. For the CDR3, the DNA is TGTGCCAGCAGCTTGGAGGCAGCGGGAGGTCTGAATGAGCAGTTCTTC. It yields the protein CASSLEAAGGLNEQFF.

The V gene is TRBV24-1, the J gene TRBJ2-1, with TRBD2 identical over 13 bases. Per germline, CDR1 KGHDR and CDR2 SFDVKD. This CDR3 region has 15 residues. Trimming cost V 4 bases and J 14 bases; bases outside gene matches: 10. CDR3 nucleotides: TGTGCCACCAGTGAATCCGGGACTAGCGGGGAAGGGAAGTTCTTC. Protein: CATSESGTSGEGKFF.

CDR3 in DNA: TGCGCCAGCAGCCGCAGGACTAGCGGGGGAAACGGGGAGCTGTTTTTT. Translated: CASSRRTSGGNGELFF. The chain joins TRBV5-1 to TRBJ2-2; 13 bases are shared with TRBD2. Germline V gene sequence: CDR1 SGHRS, CDR2 YFSETQ. The CDR3 consists of 16 residues. J lost 7 bases, V lost 4 bases, and 7 bases had no gene match.

This rearrangement joins TRBV6-2 or TRBV6-3 to TRBJ2-6; the D gene is possibly TRBD2 (7 bases). Looked up from germline, CDR1 is MNHEY and CDR2 is SVGEGT. Deletions cut 5 bases from V and 1 base from J, with 15 bases between. The CDR3 is 17 amino acids. CDR3 in amino acids: CASSPWGGGSGANVLTF. Written as DNA, the CDR3 is TGTGCCAGCAGTCCCTGGGGGGGCGGATCTGGGGCCAACGTCCTGACTTTC.

The genes are TRBV9 and TRBJ2-3; tentatively, D is TRBD2 (6 bases). CDR1 SGDLS and CDR2 YYNGEE come from the germline V gene. This CDR3 is built from 14 residues. V was trimmed by 0 bases and J by 6 bases, leaving 11 bases between them. Here the CDR3 DNA reads TGTGCCAGCAGCGTAGTGGGGAGGTTGGATACGCAGTATTTT. Translation gives CASSVVGRLDTQYF.

The chain is built from TRBV29-1 and TRBJ2-5, with a tentative D call TRBD2 (5 bases). Per germline, CDR1 SQVTM and CDR2 ANQGSEA. The CDR3 is 12 amino acids. V lost 4 bases, J lost 5 bases, and 11 bases lay in between. CDR3 in amino acids: CSVGRPGETQYF. The DNA for the CDR3 is TGCAGCGTTGGGCGGCCGGGGGAGACCCAGTACTTC. Looking up the rest from reference TRBV29-1 and TRBJ2-5 gives the full variable domain: SAVISQKPSRDICQRGTSLTIQCQVDSQVTMMFWYRQQPGQSLTLIATANQGSEATYESGFVIDKFPISRPNLTFSTLTVSNMSPEDSSIYLCSVGRPGETQYFGPGTRLLVL.

The chain has TRBV29-1 and TRBJ2-5, with D tentatively TRBD2 (7 bases). Germline values: CDR1 SQVTM, CDR2 ANQGSEA. V was clipped by 5 bases and J by 4 bases, with 11 bases between them. The CDR3 spans 12 residues. CDR3 in DNA: TGCAGCGTTTGGGGGGGGCCAGAGACCCAGTACTTC. Protein: CSVWGGPETQYF.

This chain's CDR3 is CAAAGYNEQFF. The CDR3 DNA follows: TGTGCCGCCGCCGGATACAATGAGCAGTTCTTC. The chain has TRBV10-3 and TRBJ2-1; D gene ambiguous. CDR1 and CDR2 (germline): ENHRY, SYGVKD. The CDR3 totals 11 residues. The ends were cut back, 11 bases at V and 4 bases at J, with 9 bases in the middle.

This clonotype was seen once. The genes are TRBV7-9 and TRBJ2-1; 7 bases match TRBD1. The germline gives CDR1 SEHNR, CDR2 FQNEAQ (reference sequence). The CDR3 extends over 17 amino acids. V lost 3 bases and J lost 0; bases outside the gene matches: 8. The CDR3 here is CASSFRQGEGSYNEQFF. As DNA, the CDR3 is TGTGCCAGCAGCTTCAGACAGGGAGAGGGCTCCTACAATGAGCAGTTCTTC.